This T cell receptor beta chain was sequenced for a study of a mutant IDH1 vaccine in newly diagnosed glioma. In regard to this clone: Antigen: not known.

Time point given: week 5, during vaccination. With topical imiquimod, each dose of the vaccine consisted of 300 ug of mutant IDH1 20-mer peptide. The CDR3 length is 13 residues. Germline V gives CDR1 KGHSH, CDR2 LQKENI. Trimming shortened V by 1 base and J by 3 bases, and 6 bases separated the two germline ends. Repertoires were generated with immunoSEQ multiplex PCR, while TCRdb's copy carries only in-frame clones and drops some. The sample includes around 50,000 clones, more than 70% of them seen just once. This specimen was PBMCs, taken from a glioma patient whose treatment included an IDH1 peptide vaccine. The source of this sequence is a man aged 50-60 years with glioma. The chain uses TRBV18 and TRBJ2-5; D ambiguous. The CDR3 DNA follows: TGTGCCAGCTCACCACGGTCGGAAGAGACCCAGTACTTC. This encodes CASSPRSEETQYF.